This TCR beta chain emerged from a study of cytomegalovirus exposure and HLA in healthy donors. Broader study findings: Further analysis, carried out later, found HLA-associated TCR beta chains more clonally expanded than equally common other chains.

Trimming left V 2 bases short and J 8 bases short, with 15 bases between. Looked up from germline, CDR1 is LGHNA and CDR2 is YSLEER. CDR3 length equals 14 residues. The PCR made use of 60 Vbeta and 13 Jbeta primers. Method: immunoSEQ multiplex PCR; TCRdb's copy keeps in-frame clones and lacks some. The sample carries some 90,000 clones, around 79% recorded once. With regard to this clone: Its target is unknown.

V gene TRBV4-3 combines with J gene TRBJ1-1; D is perhaps TRBD1 (5 bases). The TCR was taken from a woman aged 70-85 years in good health and CMV-seropositive. The specimen sequenced was PBMCs. CDR3 sequence: CASSQTGGFREAFF. In DNA, the CDR3 is TGCGCCAGCAGCCAAACAGGAGGGTTTCGGGAAGCTTTCTTT.